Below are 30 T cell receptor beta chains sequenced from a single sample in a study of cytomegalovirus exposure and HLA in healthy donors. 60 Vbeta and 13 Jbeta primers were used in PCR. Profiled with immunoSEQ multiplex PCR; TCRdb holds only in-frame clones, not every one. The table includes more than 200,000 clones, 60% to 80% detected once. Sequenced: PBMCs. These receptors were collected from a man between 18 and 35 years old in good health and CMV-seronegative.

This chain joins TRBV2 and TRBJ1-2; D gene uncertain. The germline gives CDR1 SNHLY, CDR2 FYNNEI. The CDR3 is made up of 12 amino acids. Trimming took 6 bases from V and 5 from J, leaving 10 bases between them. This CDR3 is CASRAEIYGYTF. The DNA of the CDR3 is TGTGCCAGCAGAGCCGAGATATATGGCTACACCTTC.

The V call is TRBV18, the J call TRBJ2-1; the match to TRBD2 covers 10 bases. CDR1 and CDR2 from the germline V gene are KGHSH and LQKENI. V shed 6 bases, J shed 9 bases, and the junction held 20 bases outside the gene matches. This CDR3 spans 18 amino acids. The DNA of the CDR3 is TGTGCCAGCTCCCCAGCCTCACTAGCGGGATGGATGGGGGGTGAGCAGTTCTTC. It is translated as CASSPASLAGWMGGEQFF.

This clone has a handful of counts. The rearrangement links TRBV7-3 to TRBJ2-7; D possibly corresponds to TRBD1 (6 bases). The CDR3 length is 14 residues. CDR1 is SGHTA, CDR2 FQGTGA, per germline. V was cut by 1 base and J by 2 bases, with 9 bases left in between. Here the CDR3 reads CASSLIPGAYEQYF. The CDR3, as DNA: TGTGCCAGCAGCTTAATTCCAGGGGCCTACGAGCAGTACTTC.

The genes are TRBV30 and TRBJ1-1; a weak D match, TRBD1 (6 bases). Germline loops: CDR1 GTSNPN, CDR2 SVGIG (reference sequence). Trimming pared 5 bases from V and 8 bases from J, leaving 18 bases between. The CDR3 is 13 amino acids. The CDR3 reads CAWSRDIRAEAFF. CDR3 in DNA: TGTGCCTGGTCCCGGGACATCCGGGCAGAAGCTTTCTTT.

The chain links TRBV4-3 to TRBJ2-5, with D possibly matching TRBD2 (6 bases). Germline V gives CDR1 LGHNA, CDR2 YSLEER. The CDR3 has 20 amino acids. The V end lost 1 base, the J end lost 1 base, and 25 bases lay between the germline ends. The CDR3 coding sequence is TGCGCCAGCAGCCAAGGGTCCAGGATCGGCCGGGAGCTCCCCCAAGAGACCCAGTACTTC. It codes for CASSQGSRIGRELPQETQYF.

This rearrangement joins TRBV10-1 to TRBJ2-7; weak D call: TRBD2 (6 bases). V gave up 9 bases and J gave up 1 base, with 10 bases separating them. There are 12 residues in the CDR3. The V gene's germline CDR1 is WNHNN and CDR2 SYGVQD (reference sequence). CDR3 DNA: TGCGCCAGAAATCGGGGGTCCTACGAGCAGTACTTC. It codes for CARNRGSYEQYF.

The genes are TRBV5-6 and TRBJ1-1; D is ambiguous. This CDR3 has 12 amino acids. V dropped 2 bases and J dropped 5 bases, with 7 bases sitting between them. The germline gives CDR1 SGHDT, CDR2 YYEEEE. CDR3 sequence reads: CASSFMRTEAFF. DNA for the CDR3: TGTGCCAGCAGCTTCATGAGGACTGAAGCTTTCTTT.

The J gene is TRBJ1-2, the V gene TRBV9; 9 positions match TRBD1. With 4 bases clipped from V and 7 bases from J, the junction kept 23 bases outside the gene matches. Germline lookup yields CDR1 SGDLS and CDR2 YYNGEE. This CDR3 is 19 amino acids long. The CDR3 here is CASSSAYTGGAIGVGGYTF. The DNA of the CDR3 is TGTGCCAGCAGCAGCGCGTACACAGGGGGCGCGATAGGTGTTGGTGGCTACACCTTC.

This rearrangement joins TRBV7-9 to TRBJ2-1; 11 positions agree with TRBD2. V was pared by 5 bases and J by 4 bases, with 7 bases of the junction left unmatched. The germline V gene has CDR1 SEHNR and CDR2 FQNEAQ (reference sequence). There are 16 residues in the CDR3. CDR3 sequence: CASSNLAGGDYNEQFF. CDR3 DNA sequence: TGTGCCAGCAGCAACTTAGCGGGAGGGGATTACAATGAGCAGTTCTTC.

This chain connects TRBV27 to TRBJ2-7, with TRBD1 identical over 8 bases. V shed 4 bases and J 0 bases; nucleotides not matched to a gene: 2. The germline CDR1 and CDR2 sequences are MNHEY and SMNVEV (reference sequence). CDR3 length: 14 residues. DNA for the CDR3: TGTGCCAGCAGTTGGACAGGGACCTCCTACGAGCAGTACTTC. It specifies CASSWTGTSYEQYF.

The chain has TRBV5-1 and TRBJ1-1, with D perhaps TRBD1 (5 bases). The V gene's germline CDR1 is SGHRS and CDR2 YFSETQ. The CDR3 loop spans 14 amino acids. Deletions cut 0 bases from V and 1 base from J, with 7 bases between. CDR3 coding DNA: TGCGCCAGCAGCTTGGGACAGAGGAACACTGAAGCTTTCTTT. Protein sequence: CASSLGQRNTEAFF.

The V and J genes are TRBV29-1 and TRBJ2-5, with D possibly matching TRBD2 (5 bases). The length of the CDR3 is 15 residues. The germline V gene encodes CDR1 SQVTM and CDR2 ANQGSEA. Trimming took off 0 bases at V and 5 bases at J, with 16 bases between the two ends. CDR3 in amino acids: CSVEDQARGGETQYF. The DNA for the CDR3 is TGCAGCGTTGAAGATCAGGCCAGAGGCGGGGAGACCCAGTACTTC.

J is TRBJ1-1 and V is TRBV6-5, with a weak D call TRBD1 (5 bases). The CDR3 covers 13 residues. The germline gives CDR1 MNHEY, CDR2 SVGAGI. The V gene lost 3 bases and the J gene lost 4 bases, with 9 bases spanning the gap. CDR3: CASSYPGGTEAFF. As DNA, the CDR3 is TGTGCCAGCAGTTATCCCGGGGGCACTGAAGCTTTCTTT.

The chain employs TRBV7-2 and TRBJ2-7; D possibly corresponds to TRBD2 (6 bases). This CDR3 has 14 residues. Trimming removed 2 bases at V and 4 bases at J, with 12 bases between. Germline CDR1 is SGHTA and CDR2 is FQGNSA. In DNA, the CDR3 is TGTGCCAGCAGCTTAAGTTGGGCGGGGTACGAGCAGTACTTC. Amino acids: CASSLSWAGYEQYF.

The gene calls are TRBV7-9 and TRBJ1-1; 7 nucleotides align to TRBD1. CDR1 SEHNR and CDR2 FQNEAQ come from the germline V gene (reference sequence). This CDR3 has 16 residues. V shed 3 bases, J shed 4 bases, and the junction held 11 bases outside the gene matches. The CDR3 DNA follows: TGTGCCAGCAGCTTCCTAACAGGGGCCCAGGGCACTGAAGCTTTCTTT. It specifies CASSFLTGAQGTEAFF. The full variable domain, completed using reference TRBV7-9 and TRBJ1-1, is DTGVSQNPRHKITKRGQNVTFRCDPISEHNRLYWYRQTLGQGPEFLTYFQNEAQLEKSRLLSDRFSAERPKGSFSTLEIQRTEQGDSAMYLCASSFLTGAQGTEAFFGQGTRLTVV.

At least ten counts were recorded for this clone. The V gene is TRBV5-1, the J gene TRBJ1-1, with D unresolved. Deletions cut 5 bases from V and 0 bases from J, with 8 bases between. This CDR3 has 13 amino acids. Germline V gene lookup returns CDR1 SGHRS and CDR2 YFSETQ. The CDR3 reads CASRAAVNTEAFF. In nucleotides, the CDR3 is TGCGCCAGCAGGGCGGCGGTGAACACTGAAGCTTTCTTT.

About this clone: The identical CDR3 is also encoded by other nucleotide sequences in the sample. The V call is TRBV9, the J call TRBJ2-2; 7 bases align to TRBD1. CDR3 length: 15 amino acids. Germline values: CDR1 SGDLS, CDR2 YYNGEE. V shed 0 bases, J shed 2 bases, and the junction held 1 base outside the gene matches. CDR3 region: CASSVGGGNTGELFF. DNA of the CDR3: TGTGCCAGCAGCGTAGGAGGGGGCAACACCGGGGAGCTGTTTTTT.

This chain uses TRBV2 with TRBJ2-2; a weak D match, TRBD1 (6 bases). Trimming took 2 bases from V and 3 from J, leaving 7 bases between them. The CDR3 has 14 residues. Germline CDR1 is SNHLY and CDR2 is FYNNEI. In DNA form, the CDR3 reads TGTGCCAGCAGTGAACAGGGGTACACCGGGGAGCTGTTTTTT. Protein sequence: CASSEQGYTGELFF.

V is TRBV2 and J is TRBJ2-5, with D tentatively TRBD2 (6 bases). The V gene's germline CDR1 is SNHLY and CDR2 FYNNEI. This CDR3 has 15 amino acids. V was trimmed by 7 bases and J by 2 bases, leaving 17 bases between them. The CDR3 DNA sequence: TGTGCCAGCAACCGGGAGACTAGTGGGCAAGAGACCCAGTACTTC. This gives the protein CASNRETSGQETQYF.

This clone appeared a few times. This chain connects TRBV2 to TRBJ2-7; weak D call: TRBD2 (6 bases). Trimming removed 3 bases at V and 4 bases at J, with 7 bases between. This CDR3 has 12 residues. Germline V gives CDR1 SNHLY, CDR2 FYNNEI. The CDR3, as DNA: TGTGCCAGCAGTGATGCGGGGTACGAGCAGTACTTC. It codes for CASSDAGYEQYF.

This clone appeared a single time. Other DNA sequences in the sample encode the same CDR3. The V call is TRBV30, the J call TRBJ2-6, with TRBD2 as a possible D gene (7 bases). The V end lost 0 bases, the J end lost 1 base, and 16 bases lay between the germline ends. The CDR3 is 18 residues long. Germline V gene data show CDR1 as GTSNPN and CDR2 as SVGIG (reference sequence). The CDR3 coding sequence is TGTGCCTGGAGTGTATTGGCGGGGGCCTTTTCTGGGGCCAACGTCCTGACTTTC. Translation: CAWSVLAGAFSGANVLTF.

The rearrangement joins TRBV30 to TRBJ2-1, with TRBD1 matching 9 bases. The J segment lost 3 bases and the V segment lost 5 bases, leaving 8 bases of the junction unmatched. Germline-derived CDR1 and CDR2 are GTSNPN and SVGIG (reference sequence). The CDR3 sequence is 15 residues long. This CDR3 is CAWRPGTGNYNEQFF. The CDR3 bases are TGTGCCTGGCGTCCCGGGACAGGGAACTACAATGAGCAGTTCTTC.

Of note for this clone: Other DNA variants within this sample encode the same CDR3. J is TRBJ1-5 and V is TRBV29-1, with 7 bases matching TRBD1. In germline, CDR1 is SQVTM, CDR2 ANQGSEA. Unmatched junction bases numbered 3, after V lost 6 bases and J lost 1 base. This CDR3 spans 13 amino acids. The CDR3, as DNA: TGCAGCGTACGACAGGGCAGCAATCAGCCCCAGCATTTT. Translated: CSVRQGSNQPQHF.

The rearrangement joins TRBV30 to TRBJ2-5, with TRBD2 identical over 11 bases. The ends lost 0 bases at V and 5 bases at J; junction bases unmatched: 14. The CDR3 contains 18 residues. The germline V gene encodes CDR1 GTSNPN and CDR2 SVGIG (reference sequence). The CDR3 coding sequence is TGTGCCTGGAGTGTAACCCTTCTTAGCGGGAGGGCCTACGAGACCCAGTACTTC. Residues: CAWSVTLLSGRAYETQYF. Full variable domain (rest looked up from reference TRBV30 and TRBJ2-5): SQTIHQWPATLVQPVGSPLSLECTVEGTSNPNLYWYRQAAGRGLQLLFYSVGIGQISSEVPQNLSASRPQDRQFILSSKKLLLSDSGFYLCAWSVTLLSGRAYETQYFGPGTRLLVL.

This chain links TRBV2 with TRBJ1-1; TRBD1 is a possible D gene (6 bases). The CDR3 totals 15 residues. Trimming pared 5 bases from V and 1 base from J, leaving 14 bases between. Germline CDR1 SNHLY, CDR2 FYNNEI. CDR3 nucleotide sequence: TGTGCCAGCAGTTCAGGGGCAGCCAAGAACACTGAAGCTTTCTTT. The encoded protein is CASSSGAAKNTEAFF.

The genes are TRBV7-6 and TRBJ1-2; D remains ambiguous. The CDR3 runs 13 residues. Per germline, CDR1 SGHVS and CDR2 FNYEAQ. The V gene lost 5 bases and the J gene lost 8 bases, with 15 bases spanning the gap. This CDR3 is CASSPTGGWGYTF. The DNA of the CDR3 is TGTGCCAGCAGCCCCACCGGAGGATGGGGCTACACCTTC.

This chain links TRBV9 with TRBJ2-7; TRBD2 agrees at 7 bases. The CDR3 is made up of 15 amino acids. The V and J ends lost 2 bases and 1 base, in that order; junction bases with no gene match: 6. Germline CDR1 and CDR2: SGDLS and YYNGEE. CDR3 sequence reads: CASSVASGGSYEQYF. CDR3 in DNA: TGTGCCAGCAGCGTCGCTAGCGGCGGATCCTACGAGCAGTACTTC.

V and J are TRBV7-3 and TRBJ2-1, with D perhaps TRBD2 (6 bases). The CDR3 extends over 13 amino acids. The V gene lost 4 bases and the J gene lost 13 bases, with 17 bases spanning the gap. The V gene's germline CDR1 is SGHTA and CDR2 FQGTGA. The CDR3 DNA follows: TGTGCCAGCAGCTCCTCCCCCTTGACTAGTCAGTTCTTC. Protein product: CASSSSPLTSQFF. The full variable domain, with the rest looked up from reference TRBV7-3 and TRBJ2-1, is GAGVSQTPSNKVTEKGKYVELRCDPISGHTALYWYRQSLGQGPEFLIYFQGTGAADDSGLPNDRFFAVRPEGSVSTLKIQRTERGDSAVYLCASSSSPLTSQFFGPGTRLTVL.

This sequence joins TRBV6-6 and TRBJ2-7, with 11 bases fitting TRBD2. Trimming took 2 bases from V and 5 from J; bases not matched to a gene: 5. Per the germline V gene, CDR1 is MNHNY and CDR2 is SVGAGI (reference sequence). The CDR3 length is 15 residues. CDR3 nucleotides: TGTGCCAGCAGTTACCCGGGGACTAGCGGCAACGAGCAGTACTTC. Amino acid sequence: CASSYPGTSGNEQYF.

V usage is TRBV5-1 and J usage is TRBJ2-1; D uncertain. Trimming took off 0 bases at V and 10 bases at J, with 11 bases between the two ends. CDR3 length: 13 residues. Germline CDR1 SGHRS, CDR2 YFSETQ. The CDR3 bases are TGCGCCAGCAGCTTGGGACCTCCTAGGGAGCAGTTCTTC. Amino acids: CASSLGPPREQFF.